The sequence of this T cell receptor beta chain was determined in a study of cytomegalovirus exposure and HLA in healthy donors (TCRdb year 2017). With respect to the entire study: In an earlier analysis of 587 of the donors, about 260 Gb of sequence data and about 110 million unique TCR beta sequences from about 180 million T cells were reported. Typing coverage differed by locus: A, B, C, DRB1 and DQB1 were typed in about 620-630 donors, DQA1 in 522, DPA1 in some 610, and DPB1 in 472. The genetic ancestry cluster associated with self-reported Caucasian donors included about 81% of the approximately 430 genotyped donors. The study profiled the T cell repertoires of about 720 subjects by immunosequencing and related them to cytomegalovirus serostatus. All discovery cohort repertoires had been generated on a single sequencing platform. Besides the first cohort of under 700 subjects, a separate validation cohort made up of some 110 different subjects was used. A later genetic analysis took genome-wide SNP genotypes for about three fifths of the roughly 700 donors and used that subset as a discovery cohort. To study patterns of TCR occurrence, a later analysis re-analyzed previously published TCR beta repertoires from around 700 donors and added high-resolution HLA genotyping. The study aimed to test whether cataloging public T cell receptors could reveal signatures of past pathogen exposure. Across some 400 genotyped donors of the cohort, an average of 235,054 unique TCR beta nucleotide sequences per donor were sequenced, and roughly a sixth of those sequences were non-productive. Donor age, sex, ethnicity and CMV serostatus were compiled together with the repertoire data. Rather than using new phenotypic data, the later analysis identified candidate immune exposures from TCR beta sequences and from how often those sequences occurred across donors. An early release covering roughly 600 HLA-typed donors comprised about 300 gigabases of sequencing data and around 80 million unique TCR sequences. To decide whether each TCR beta V gene segment behaved as functional or pseudogenic, an earlier analysis of nearly 600 of the donors relied on high-throughput TCR beta sequencing. HLA typing included class I and class II loci at four-digit resolution. To predict cytomegalovirus infection status, the study brought together high-throughput TCR immunosequencing, statistical association of individual TCRs with disease status, and machine learning. About five DR-DQ haplotypes were treated as single units for association and clustering because of strong linkage in the cohort.

The cohort consisted of hundreds of healthy bone marrow donors. All cohort members were sampled while nominally healthy, although unrecorded immune exposures were likely present. The donor tested CMV seropositive, placing the donor among the 289 seropositive members of the cohort. A peripheral blood sample was provided by each donor, and peripheral blood mononuclear cells were used for TCR beta sequencing. Genomic DNA extraction from the blood cell samples was performed with the Qiagen DNeasy Blood Extraction Kit. Summary of the overall study and its limitations: Some IMGT-functional V segments, including TRBV6-2 and TRBV6-3, could not be distinguished by the 87-base-pair reads and were therefore excluded. Cytomegalovirus status was reported to be diagnosed by the classifier with high specificity and sensitivity in both the original and validation cohorts. V-gene and J-gene trimming of TCR beta chains was associated with a missense DCLRE1C variant in a later genetic analysis, and the association was replicated in an independent cohort. A later analysis found that TCR association rates varied across HLA loci, with DRB1 alleles showing the most associated TCRs and HLA-C alleles the fewest. Correlated functional status among segregating V segments might be attributable to linkage disequilibrium, but an unknown experimental factor could not be ruled out. Several of the top co-occurrence clusters appeared to be linked to parvovirus B19, influenza, CMV and Epstein-Barr virus, according to a later analysis. Specific HLA alleles were associated with roughly 16,000 TCR beta sequences at a false discovery rate of 0.05 in a later analysis. In the study, approximately 160 TCR beta chains were listed as associated with cytomegalovirus. A group of highly shared sequence variants was considered likely to be a technical artifact of the sequencing pipeline. Because HLA typing was missing for some donors at each locus, association tests included only the typed subset. The cohort was sequenced for TCR beta chains only, and without alpha or paired-chain data the features that could be detected were limited. In vitro tests confirmed that a few of the cytomegalovirus-associated TCR beta chains recognize cytomegalovirus antigens. Assigning TCR associations to individual alleles was difficult when HLA alleles, especially DR and DQ, strongly co-occurred. The only immune exposure information available for the cohort was CMV serostatus. The authors suggested that the approach could potentially be extended to other disease states and immunological phenotypes. In a later analysis, HLA-associated TCR beta chains showed more clonal expansion and lower generation probabilities than non-associated chains that were equally common. According to a later genetic analysis, donors in an Asian-associated ancestry cluster had fewer N-insertions in productive TCRs than the approximately 710-donor mean. A further reported finding was that TCR beta sequences accurately predicted the HLA-A and HLA-B alleles for most subjects in the first cohort. Broadly in line with IMGT annotations, most TCR beta V segments showed up in productive rearrangements about 90% or about 30% of the time in an earlier analysis of roughly 590 of the donors. Over 15 rarely observed V segments, including chromosome 9 orphons, were excluded from the earlier analysis of several hundred of the donors because counts were too low. A later analysis found that most CMV-associated TCR beta chains appeared HLA-restricted, with HLA associations seemingly driven largely by CMV exposure. Most TCR sequences were observed very rarely across donors, whereas some public TCRs were present in many individuals. The presence/absence analyses assumed that sequencing depth was roughly uniform across donors, and that assumption may not be true.

For this clone: Its antigen is still unknown. Base quality data are lacking; no much larger clone is found one base away.

Reading from cysteine to phenylalanine, the CDR3 counts 16 amino acids. The only DNA kept is the CDR3, 48 bases in frame from the first base. CDR1 MDHEN and CDR2 SYDVKM were looked up in the germline V gene. Ends trimmed: V by 4 bases, J by 0 bases; bases unmatched to a gene: 6. The library was obtained by the immunoSEQ multiplex PCR assay. For the multiplex PCR, a mixture combining 60 forward primers for TCR Vbeta segments and 13 reverse primers for TCR Jbeta segments was used. The CDR3 region of rearranged TCR beta genes was amplified from genomic DNA with a multiplex PCR assay. Amplified TCR beta libraries were sequenced as 87-base-pair reads on the Illumina HiSeq System. From the authors' description of their analysis: A later analysis tallied roughly 76 million unique TCR beta chains across the 610 or so repertoires, and about 12 million of those chains were shared by two or more donors. To remove PCR and sequencing errors, raw reads were error-corrected and collapsed into unique sequences using a nearest-neighbor algorithm that merged closely related sequences. V, D and J gene segments were assigned by aligning CDR3 sequences to IMGT reference sequences. For a sequence to be retained, a match of at least six nucleotides was required to both a V gene segment and a J gene segment. Rearrangements were called productive when the CDR3 lacked stop codons and stayed in frame with V and J; all others were non-productive. CDR3 was defined by IMGT convention, running from the second conserved V-encoded cysteine to the conserved J-encoded phenylalanine. Sequences without an unambiguous match to a single V gene segment were excluded from the earlier analysis of approximately 560 of the donors. An earlier analysis of fewer than 750 of the donors called V segments functional above 56.7% productive rearrangements and segregating when the between-donor standard deviation exceeded 5%. To diagnose cytomegalovirus status from the catalog of TCR beta chain sequences, a statistical classification framework was built. V and J gene assignment, in a later analysis, came from comparing TCR nucleotide sequences with IMGT/GENE-DB human TR gene sequences. A later analysis assigned CDR3 sequences and most-parsimonious VDJ recombination scenarios with the TCRdist pipeline. A later analysis defined each TCR beta chain by its CDR3 amino acid sequence plus V-gene family, and excluded reads lacking a unique V-gene family. As a way to deal with suspected cross-contamination and a sequencing artifact, a later analysis dropped approximately 570 nucleotide sequences that were highly shared and had low generation probability. In a later analysis, a clonal expansion index for each public chain was calculated from normalized within-repertoire ranks of inferred template counts. A later analysis computed generation probabilities with a VDJ recombination model fitted to out-of-frame rearrangements, and checked the results against IGoR. In a later analysis, TCR-TCR, TCR-HLA and TCR-CMV co-occurrence was scored with hypergeometric tests, and a repertoire-size bias correction was applied to TCR pairs. In a later analysis, false discovery rates were estimated by permuting HLA or CMV assignments 20 times. In a later analysis, co-occurring TCRs were grouped using DBSCAN, and TCRdist sequence similarity was added for clustering within HLA-allele-positive subsets. Co-occurrence clustering excluded repertoires with fewer than 30,000 or more than 120,000 public chains, plus five with anomalous nucleotide sharing. Held by TCRdb, this immuneACCESS table contains in-frame sequences only and omits some clones. Under half of the omission traces to an unresolved V gene where checked; the cause of the rest is unknown. The V and J calls and clone size were taken over from that table, and D and trimming were inferred from the DNA. The sample includes 150,000 or so clones, with over 60% observed a single time. Roughly 3.1% of the sample rests with the top ten.

The sequence joins TRBV28 to TRBJ1-3; 7 bases in the middle match TRBD1. This TCR was recovered from a man aged 35 to 55 in good health and CMV-seropositive. Sequenced material: PBMCs. The DNA sequence is given as TGTGCCAGCAGTTCTACAGGGGCGAGCTCTGGAAACACCATATATTTT. This yields the protein CASSSTGASSGNTIYF.